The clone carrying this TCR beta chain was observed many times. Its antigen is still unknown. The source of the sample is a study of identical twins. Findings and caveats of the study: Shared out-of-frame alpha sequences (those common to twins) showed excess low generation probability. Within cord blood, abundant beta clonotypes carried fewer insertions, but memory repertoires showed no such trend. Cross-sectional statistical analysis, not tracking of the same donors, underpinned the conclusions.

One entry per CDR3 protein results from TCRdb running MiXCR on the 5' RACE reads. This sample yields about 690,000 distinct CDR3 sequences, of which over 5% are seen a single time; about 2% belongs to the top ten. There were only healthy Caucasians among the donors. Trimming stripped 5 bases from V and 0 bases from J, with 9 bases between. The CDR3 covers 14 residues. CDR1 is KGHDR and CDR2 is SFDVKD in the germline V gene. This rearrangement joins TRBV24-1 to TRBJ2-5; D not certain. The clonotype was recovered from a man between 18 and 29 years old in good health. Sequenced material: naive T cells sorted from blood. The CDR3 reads CATSAKAYQETQYF. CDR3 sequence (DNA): TGTGCCACCAGTGCTAAAGCATACCAAGAGACCCAGTACTTC.